This TCR beta chain stems from a study of shared clonotypes between healthy human individuals. Study-wide points: Sequencing depth was expected to influence donor clonotype sharing.

Remarks on this clone: The antigen remains undetermined. Other DNA sequences of this sample code for an identical CDR3.

This CDR3 is 14 amino acids long. CDR1 is SGHRS and CDR2 is YFSETQ in the germline V gene. The V and J ends lost 5 bases and 2 bases, in that order; junction bases with no gene match: 5. Around 30,000 T cell genomes (about 210 ng DNA) went into each sorted-subset replicate. Profiled with immunoSEQ multiplex PCR; TCRdb holds only in-frame clones, not every one. The sample shows about 2.5 million clones, 85% to 95% of them seen only once. This TCR came from a man between 18 and 35 years old in good health. Some clones in this sample may be carry-over from other donors' samples. The chain uses TRBV5-1 and TRBJ1-2, with TRBD1 matching 8 bases. The sample was naive CD4+ T cells from PBMCs. Documented subset: CD45RA+ positively selected. CDR3 sequence (DNA): TGCGCCAGCAGTTCTGGACAGGGCAACTATGGCTACACCTTC. Amino acid sequence: CASSSGQGNYGYTF. The variable domain in full, completed from reference TRBV5-1 and TRBJ1-2, reads KAGVTQTPRYLIKTRGQQVTLSCSPISGHRSVSWYQQTPGQGLQFLFEYFSETQRNKGNFPGRFSGRQFSNSRSEMNVSTLELGDSALYLCASSSGQGNYGYTFGSGTRLTVV.